The rows below give T cell receptor beta chains drawn from one sample of a study of regulatory T cells in long-lasting Graves disease. TCRdb re-called the multiplex PCR reads through MiXCR, storing one row per CDR3 protein. The sample records roughly 450,000 distinct CDR3 sequences, approximately 23% being singletons. Material: peripheral blood mononuclear cells (PBMCs), obtained when the disease was refractory, from a patient treated with antithyroid drugs. The receptors shown here come from a female donor with Graves disease. Both conserved end residues are part of each CDR3. D genes are given only for firm matches. Some rows have no size entry. The others give once, few or many, or a class for an expanded clone.

many	TRBV4-3	TRBJ1-4	TRBD1	TGTGCCAGCAGCGTCGGACAGGGGAATGAAAAACTGTTTTTT	CASSVGQGNEKLFF
many	TRBV15	TRBJ1-6	.	TGTGCCACCAGCAGATCCAGGAGCTCCTATAATTCACCCCTCCACTTT	CATSRSRSSYNSPLHF
.	TRBV14	TRBJ2-7	.	TGTGCCAGCAGCCAAGAGTTGTACGAGCAGTACTTC	CASSQELYEQYF
many	TRBV19	TRBJ1-1	.	TGTGCCAGTAGTATTGTCGGAGGGGAGACTGAAGCTTTCTTT	CASSIVGGETEAFF
many	TRBV7-2	TRBJ2-7	TRBD1	TGTGCCAGCAGCTCGGACAGGGGGGTCTACGAGCAGTACTTC	CASSSDRGVYEQYF
few	TRBV29-1	TRBJ1-1	.	TGCAGCGTTGAAGATCAGGGACATATAAACACTGAAGCTTTCTTT	CSVEDQGHINTEAFF
many	TRBV28	TRBJ2-7	.	TGTGCCAGCAGATACCGGGACACAGGTTCCTACGAGCAGTACTTC	CASRYRDTGSYEQYF
medium-sized	TRBV12-3/TRBV12-4	TRBJ2-2	.	TGTGCCAGCAGTGGGCAGTTTGGGAGCTTACTCCCCGGGGAGCTGTTTTTT	CASSGQFGSLLPGELFF
.	TRBV4-2	TRBJ1-5	TRBD1	TGTGCCAGCAGCCAAGATTTGGGACAGGGGAACCAGCCCCAGCATTTT	CASSQDLGQGNQPQHF
.	TRBV19	TRBJ1-6	.	TGTGCCAGTAGTGTAGCCGGACGAAGCTCCTATAATTCACCCCTCCACTTT	CASSVAGRSSYNSPLHF
many	TRBV6-1	TRBJ1-5	.	TGTGCCAGCAGTGGCAATCAGCCCCAGCATTTT	CASSGNQPQHF
few	TRBV5-1	TRBJ1-2	TRBD1	TGCGCCAGCAGCTTCCTCTTGGACAGGGGCCGGGGCTACACCTTC	CASSFLLDRGRGYTF
.	TRBV25-1	TRBJ1-2	.	TGTGCCAGCAGTCTTACCGGGACGCACACCTTC	CASSLTGTHTF
many	TRBV7-9	TRBJ2-5	.	TGTGCCAGCTTAGGGGATGGAGAGACCCAGTACTTC	CASLGDGETQYF
.	TRBV12-3/TRBV12-4	TRBJ2-2	TRBD2	TGTGCCAGCAGTCCGACTAGCGGGGGGCTTATTAGGACCGGGGAGCTGGTTTTT	CASSPTSGGLIRTGELVF
.	TRBV6-5	TRBJ1-5	.	TGTGCCAGCAGTTTCCGAACTCCCAGGGTTAGCAATCAGCCCCAGCATTTT	CASSFRTPRVSNQPQHF
.	TRBV30	TRBJ1-5	.	TGTGCCTGGAGTGTTGACGGCAGCAATCAGCCCCAGCATTTT	CAWSVDGSNQPQHF
few	TRBV6-1	TRBJ1-5	TRBD1	TGTGCCAGCAGCCCACCGGGACAGGGAAGCCAGCCCCAGCATTTT	CASSPPGQGSQPQHF
.	TRBV24-1	TRBJ2-5	TRBD2	TGTGCCACCAGTCGAGCGGGGGACATTCAAGAGACCCAGTACTTC	CATSRAGDIQETQYF
many	TRBV2	TRBJ1-1	.	TGTGCCAGCATGATGACACCGAACACTGAAGCTTTCTTT	CASMMTPNTEAFF
many	TRBV28	TRBJ1-1	.	TGTGCCAGCAGCCCTACAGGATATCTTATGAACACTGAAGCTTTCTTT	CASSPTGYLMNTEAFF
.	TRBV28	TRBJ2-3	.	TGTGCCAGCAGTTCGCCGACAAGGCAACGCACAGATACGCAGTATTTT	CASSSPTRQRTDTQYF
many	TRBV2	TRBJ1-4	TRBD1	TGTGCCAGCAGGGGGACAGGGGTAAATGAAAAACTGTTTTTT	CASRGTGVNEKLFF
many	TRBV7-2	TRBJ2-2	TRBD1	TGTGCCAGCAGCACCCGGACAGGGGCGATTTCAGCCGGGGAGCTGTTTTTT	CASSTRTGAISAGELFF
many	TRBV28	TRBJ2-7	TRBD2	TGTGCCAGCAGTTTAAGACTAGCGGGACATACCTACGAGCAGTACTTC	CASSLRLAGHTYEQYF
few	TRBV24-1	TRBJ2-5	.	TGTGCCACCTCCAAACCCGGGACACCCCAAGAGACCCAGTACTTC	CATSKPGTPQETQYF
few	TRBV12-3/TRBV12-4	TRBJ1-3	.	TGTGCCAGCAGTTTACTCGAAGGAGGGCCCATATATTTT	CASSLLEGGPIYF
.	TRBV7-8	TRBJ2-2	.	TGTGCCAGCAGCCGAGGGACAGGGGGGCTAGCGGGAGGCCTACCCACCGGGGAGCTGTTTTTT	CASSRGTGGLAGGLPTGELFF
.	TRBV7-9	TRBJ2-7	.	TGTGCCAGCAGCAAATTACTCGAAACGTCCTACGAGCAGTACTTC	CASSKLLETSYEQYF
many	TRBV10-3	TRBJ1-6	.	TGTGCCATCAGGCGTCAGGGGAATGAAAAATCACCCCTCCACTTT	CAIRRQGNEKSPLHF
few	TRBV19	TRBJ1-1	.	TGTGCCAGTAGTATTGATGGGTCGGCGAACACTGAAGCTTTCTTT	CASSIDGSANTEAFF
.	TRBV7-2	TRBJ2-2	TRBD2	TGTGCCAGCACCCGACCTAGCGGGGGGTTTACCGGGGAGCTGTTTTTT	CASTRPSGGFTGELFF
once	TRBV2	TRBJ2-7	TRBD2	TGTGCCAGCATAAGCGGGGACTACGAGCAGTACTTC	CASISGDYEQYF
many	TRBV28	TRBJ2-5	.	TGTGCCAGCAACGGGAGAGGGGGTGTAGAGACCCAGTACTTC	CASNGRGGVETQYF
few	TRBV20-1	TRBJ1-3	.	TGCAGTGGCCGGGCCGCACCTTCGGGTGGAAACACCATATATTTT	CSGRAAPSGGNTIYF
.	TRBV28	TRBJ2-3	TRBD2	TGTGCCACCCGGACTAGCGGGGGGGTCCTTGCGCAGTATTTT	CATRTSGGVLAQYF
many	TRBV20-1	TRBJ1-1	.	TGCAGGCCCATGCCAATAAACACTGAAGCTTTCTTT	CRPMPINTEAFF
.	TRBV15	TRBJ2-3	.	TGTGCCACCAGCGACAACACAGATACGCAGTATTTT	CATSDNTDTQYF
.	TRBV9	TRBJ1-6	.	TGTGCCAGCAGCTCCCGGCCGCTGGGGACCCTCCACTTT	CASSSRPLGTLHF
.	TRBV6-1	TRBJ2-1	.	TGTGCCTGTACTAGCTGCAATGAGCAGTTCTTC	CACTSCNEQFF
many	TRBV9	TRBJ2-5	.	TGTGCCAGCAGCGCCAAGACAGGAGTAGAAGAGACCCAGTACTTC	CASSAKTGVEETQYF
.	TRBV7-2	TRBJ1-1	.	TGTGCCAGCAGCATAAGGCAGGGAAGAGTGACTGAAGCTTTCTTT	CASSIRQGRVTEAFF
many	TRBV6-5	TRBJ1-1	.	TGTGCCAGCAGTTACTCAGGGGAGAACACTGAAGCTTTCTTT	CASSYSGENTEAFF
many	TRBV6-5	TRBJ1-2	.	TGTGCCAGCAGTTATCGTGGGGTCGAATACGGCTACACCTTC	CASSYRGVEYGYTF
many	TRBV27	TRBJ1-1	.	TGTGCCAGCAGTACCCCGACACGGCAGAAGGACACTGAAGCTTTCTTT	CASSTPTRQKDTEAFF
.	TRBV28	TRBJ2-4	.	TGTGCCAGTCTACCGGGACACCGAGCCAAAAACATTCAGTACTTC	CASLPGHRAKNIQYF
many	TRBV28	TRBJ2-7	TRBD1	TGTGCCAGCAGTTCCGGACAGGCCTGGGACGAGCAGTACTTC	CASSSGQAWDEQYF
many	TRBV6-5	TRBJ1-6	.	TGTGCCAGCAGTTACTCCTGGGATAATTCACCCCTCCACTTT	CASSYSWDNSPLHF
few	TRBV13	TRBJ2-7	.	TGTGCCAGCAGTTTAGGCCCGGCAGACTCCTACGAGCAGTACTTC	CASSLGPADSYEQYF
few	TRBV25-1	TRBJ2-7	TRBD2	TGTGCCAGCAGTGAATCCCTAGCGGGGAGCTCCTACGAGCAGTACTTC	CASSESLAGSSYEQYF
.	TRBV6-5	TRBJ2-7	.	TGTGCCAGCAGTTACCGCCTACATCCGTCCTACGAGCAGTACTTC	CASSYRLHPSYEQYF
many	TRBV6-1	TRBJ2-7	.	TGTGCCAGCAGGATAATACAGGACACCTACGAGCAGTACTTC	CASRIIQDTYEQYF
many	TRBV24-1	TRBJ2-5	.	TGTGCCACCAGTGACGCCAAACTCGGACAGCAAGGGACCCAGTACTTC	CATSDAKLGQQGTQYF
few	TRBV28	TRBJ1-5	TRBD1	TGTGCCAGCAGACTGACAGGGAGGGGGCAGCCCCAGCATTTT	CASRLTGRGQPQHF
few	TRBV2	TRBJ2-3	.	TGTGCCAGCAGTGAACAAGGAACAGATACGCAGTATTTT	CASSEQGTDTQYF
.	TRBV2	TRBJ2-1	TRBD2	TGTGCCAGCAAAGCGGGAGCTATCGGTGAGCAGTTCTTC	CASKAGAIGEQFF
.	TRBV7-2	TRBJ1-3	.	TGTGCCAGCAGCGAAAGACGGAACTCTGGAAACACCATATATTTT	CASSERRNSGNTIYF
.	TRBV7-2	TRBJ1-1	TRBD1	TGCGCCAGCAGCCAACAGGGGGCTCATTGGGACACTGAAGCTTTCTTT	CASSQQGAHWDTEAFF
many	TRBV19	TRBJ1-1	TRBD1	TGTGCCAGTAAGAGACTAGGGACAGCTACGAAGAACACTGAAGCTTTCTTT	CASKRLGTATKNTEAFF